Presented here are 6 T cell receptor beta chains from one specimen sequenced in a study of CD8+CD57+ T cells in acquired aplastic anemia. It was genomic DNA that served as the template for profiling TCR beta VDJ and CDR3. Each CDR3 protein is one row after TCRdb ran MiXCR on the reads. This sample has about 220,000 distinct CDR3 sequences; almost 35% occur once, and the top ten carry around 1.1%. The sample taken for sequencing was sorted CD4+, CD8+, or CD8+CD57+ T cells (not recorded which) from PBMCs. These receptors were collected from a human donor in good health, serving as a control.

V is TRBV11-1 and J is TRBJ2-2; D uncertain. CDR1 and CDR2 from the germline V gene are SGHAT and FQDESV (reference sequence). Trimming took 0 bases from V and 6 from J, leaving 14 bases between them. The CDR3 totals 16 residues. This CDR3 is CASSLAVTSFAGELFF. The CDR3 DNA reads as TGTGCCAGCAGCTTAGCGGTGACTTCCTTCGCCGGGGAGCTGTTTTTT.

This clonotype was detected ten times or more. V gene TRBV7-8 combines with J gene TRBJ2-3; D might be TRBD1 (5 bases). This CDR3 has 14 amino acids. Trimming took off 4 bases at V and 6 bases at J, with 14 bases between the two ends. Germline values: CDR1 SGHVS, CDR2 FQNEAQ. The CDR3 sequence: CASSSGQGLDTQYF. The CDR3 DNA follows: TGTGCCAGCAGCTCCGGCCAGGGTCTCGATACGCAGTATTTT.

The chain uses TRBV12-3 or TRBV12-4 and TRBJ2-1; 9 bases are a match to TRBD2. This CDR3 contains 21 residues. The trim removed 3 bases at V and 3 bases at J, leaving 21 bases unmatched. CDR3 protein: CASSFRILGLADQSIYNEQFF. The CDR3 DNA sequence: TGTGCCAGCAGTTTTCGAATATTGGGACTAGCAGACCAAAGCATCTACAATGAGCAGTTCTTC.

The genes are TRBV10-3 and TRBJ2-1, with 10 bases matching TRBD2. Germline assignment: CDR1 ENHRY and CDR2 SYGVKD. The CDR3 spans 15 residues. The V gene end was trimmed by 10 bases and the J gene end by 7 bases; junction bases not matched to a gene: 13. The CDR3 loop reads CASSSGGAVSNEQFF. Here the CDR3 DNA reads TGTGCCAGCAGCAGCGGGGGGGCCGTTTCGAATGAGCAGTTCTTC.

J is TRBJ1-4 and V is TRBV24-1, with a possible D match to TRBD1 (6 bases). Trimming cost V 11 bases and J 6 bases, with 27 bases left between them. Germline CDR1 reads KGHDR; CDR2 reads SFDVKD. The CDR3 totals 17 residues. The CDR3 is CASTDSGRGGGYEKLFF. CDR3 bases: TGTGCCAGCACTGATTCGGGAAGGGGAGGGGGATATGAAAAACTGTTTTTT.

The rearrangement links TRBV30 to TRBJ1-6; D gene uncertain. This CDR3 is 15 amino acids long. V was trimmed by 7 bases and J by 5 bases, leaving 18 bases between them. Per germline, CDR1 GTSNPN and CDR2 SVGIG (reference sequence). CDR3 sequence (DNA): TGTGCCTCCAGCGGGTCGGGAACGAATAATTCACCCCTCCACTTT. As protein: CASSGSGTNNSPLHF.